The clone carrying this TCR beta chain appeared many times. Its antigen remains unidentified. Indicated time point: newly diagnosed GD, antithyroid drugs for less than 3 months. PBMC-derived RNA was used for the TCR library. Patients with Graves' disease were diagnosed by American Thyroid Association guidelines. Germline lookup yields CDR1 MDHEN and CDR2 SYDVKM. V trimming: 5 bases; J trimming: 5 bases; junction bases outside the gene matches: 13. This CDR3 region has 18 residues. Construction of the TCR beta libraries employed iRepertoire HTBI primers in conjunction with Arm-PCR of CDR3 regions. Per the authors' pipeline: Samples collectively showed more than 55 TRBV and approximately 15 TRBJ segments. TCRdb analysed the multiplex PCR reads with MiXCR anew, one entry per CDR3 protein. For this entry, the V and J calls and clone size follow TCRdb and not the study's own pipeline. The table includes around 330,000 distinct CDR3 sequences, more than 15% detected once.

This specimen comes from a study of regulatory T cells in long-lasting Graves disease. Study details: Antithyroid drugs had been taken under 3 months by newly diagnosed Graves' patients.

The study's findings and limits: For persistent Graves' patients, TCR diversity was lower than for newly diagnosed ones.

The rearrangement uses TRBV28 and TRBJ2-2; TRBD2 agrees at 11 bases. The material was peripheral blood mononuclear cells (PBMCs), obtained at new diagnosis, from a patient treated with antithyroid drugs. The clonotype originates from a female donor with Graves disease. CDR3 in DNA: TGTGCCAGCAGTATATTGACTAGCGGGATTGTTGTTACCGGGGAGCTGTTTTTT. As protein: CASSILTSGIVVTGELFF.